This T cell receptor (beta chain) is from a study of OX40 agonist ivuxolimab in advanced cancers. Some background on the complete study: The costimulatory receptor OX40 (CD134) was targeted by ivuxolimab, a fully human IgG2 agonistic monoclonal antibody. Intravenous ivuxolimab was administered to patients every 2 weeks at six dose levels: 0.01, 0.1, 0.3, 1.5, 3 and 10 mg/kg. Of the 50 or so patients in dose escalation, around 19 had hepatocellular carcinoma, some 15 had melanoma, 9 had renal cell carcinoma and 9 had head and neck cancer. The dose-escalation cohort was around 83% male with a mean age of approximately 60 years, ranging from roughly 23 to 79. Patients were allowed to have had prior anti-PD-1, anti-PD-L1 or anti-CTLA-4 therapy, and more than 30% of the dose-escalation patients had previously received checkpoint inhibitors. Partial responses occurred in three dose-escalation patients, of whom one had hepatocellular carcinoma and two had cutaneous melanoma. Peripheral TCRbeta sequencing aimed to test whether ivuxolimab altered TCR sequence diversity and caused clonal T-cell expansion. The paper describes the monotherapy dose-escalation part (N of about 47 patients) of the phase I trial of ivuxolimab.

The trial excluded patients who had a history of autoimmune disease or who were on systemic immunosuppression. Peripheral blood for TCR sequencing was collected from all dose cohorts at baseline, on cycle 4 day 1, and on cycle 7 day 1. The samples were drawn from a first-in-human, open-label, multicenter phase I dose-escalation trial of ivuxolimab. Adults with locally advanced or metastatic melanoma, renal cell, hepatocellular, or head and neck squamous cell carcinoma were enrolled in the trial. CD4+ and CD8+ T cells were sorted separately from peripheral blood before TCR sequencing. Overall results and qualifications from the work: Low levels of normalized T-cell clonal expansion were also seen in some patients who did not respond. Antigen specificity was not determined for the clonally expanded peripheral T cells. At doses of 0.1 to 3.0 mg/kg, clonal expansion of both CD4+ and CD8+ T cells in blood was seen between baseline and week 6. On average, CD8+ T cells showed more expanded clones than CD4+ T cells after ivuxolimab. In partial responders in the 0.1-3.0 mg/kg groups, normalized peripheral clonal expansion was found to be among the lowest, especially among CD8+ T cells.

For this clone: Its antigen is unknown. Per-base qualities were not stored, and no clone one base away is much larger.

Genomic DNA was extracted from sorted cells for sequencing of the TCRbeta CDR3 region. TCRbeta CDR3 regions were sequenced using the immunoSEQ Assay. Here the immuneACCESS table is served through TCRdb, limited to in-frame sequences with V and J called. Missing clones are a known gap in these copies; in checked studies unresolved V genes cover under half, and the rest lacks a known reason. This sample comprises more than 65,000 clones, around four fifths of them detected only once. Around 6.4% of the sample is in the top ten clones. Inclusive of the bounding cysteine and phenylalanine, the CDR3 is 16 residues long. Of all the DNA, just the CDR3 is kept, 48 bases in frame from base 1. The germline V gene (reference sequence) specifies SGHKS as CDR1 and YYEKEE as CDR2. From V the trimming removes 1 base and from J it removes 5 bases, while the gene matches leave 10 bases of the junction unaccounted for.

The sequence was obtained from an adult with an advanced solid tumor such as melanoma, head and neck, liver or kidney cancer. Material: CD4+ or CD8+ T cells sorted from blood, obtained in a trial of the OX40 agonist ivuxolimab. The chain joins TRBV5-5 to TRBJ2-5, and 8 bases in between align with TRBD1. The bases are TGTGCCAGCAGCTTGCACTGGACAGGGCTGGAGGAGACCCAGTACTTC. This codes for CASSLHWTGLEETQYF.